Listed below are T cell receptor beta chains from one sample, sequenced in a study of CD8+ T cells in alopecia areata. Profiling relied on immunoSEQ multiplex PCR, and the TCRdb table lists in-frame clones only, not all of them. Of 150,000 to 200,000 clones in the sample, less than 70% were seen once. The source material was CD4+ T cells sorted from blood, sampled at week 24, from a patient treated with tofacitinib. The receptors were sampled from a human donor with alopecia areata. CDR3s include the opening cysteine and the closing phenylalanine or tryptophan. The order of the fields is clone size, D gene, V gene, CDR3 length, J gene, CDR3 protein, CDR3 DNA. The D gene is left open where the match is weak. Clone size is shown for a subset of rows, as once, few, many or a class of expanded clone.

size: .; D: .; V: TRBV11-2; length: 13; J: TRBJ2-2; CDR3: CASSNIGAGELFF; DNA: TGTGCCAGCAGCAACATTGGGGCCGGGGAGCTGTTTTTT
size: .; D: .; V: TRBV29-1; length: 11; J: TRBJ2-5; CDR3: CSVQVQETQYF; DNA: TGCAGCGTACAGGTCCAAGAGACCCAGTACTTC
size: .; D: TRBD2; V: TRBV29-1; length: 14; J: TRBJ2-5; CDR3: CSAGLAGSRETQYF; DNA: TGCAGCGCCGGACTAGCGGGGAGTAGGGAGACCCAGTACTTC
size: .; D: .; V: TRBV6-5; length: 14; J: TRBJ2-7; CDR3: CASASIGGGYEQYF; DNA: TGTGCCAGTGCCTCAATTGGGGGAGGATACGAGCAGTACTTC
size: .; D: .; V: TRBV2; length: 16; J: TRBJ1-1; CDR3: CASSELSGAGNTEAFF; DNA: TGTGCCAGCAGTGAATTGTCAGGGGCAGGGAACACTGAAGCTTTCTTT
size: once; D: .; V: TRBV4-1; length: 20; J: TRBJ2-1; CDR3: CASSRTARGFSTFSYNEQFF; DNA: TGCGCCAGCAGCCGCACTGCGCGCGGGTTCTCGACATTCTCCTACAATGAGCAGTTCTTC
size: once; D: TRBD1; V: TRBV5-5; length: 14; J: TRBJ1-1; CDR3: CASSPGTGNTEAFF; DNA: TGTGCCAGCAGCCCCGGGACAGGGAACACTGAAGCTTTCTTT
size: .; D: TRBD1; V: TRBV30; length: 15; J: TRBJ1-4; CDR3: CAWRLGTGFSEKLFF; DNA: TGTGCCTGGAGGCTCGGGACAGGGTTTAGTGAAAAACTGTTTTTT
size: few; D: .; V: TRBV10-3; length: 13; J: TRBJ2-2; CDR3: CAINPGATGELFF; DNA: TGTGCCATCAATCCGGGGGCCACCGGGGAGCTGTTTTTT
size: .; D: TRBD1; V: TRBV7-6; length: 21; J: TRBJ2-1; CDR3: CASSRSTTGGGGTLNYNEQFF; DNA: TGTGCCAGCAGCCGAAGTACTACAGGGGGAGGCGGTACACTTAACTACAATGAGCAGTTCTTC
size: .; D: .; V: TRBV6-5; length: 11; J: TRBJ2-5; CDR3: CASRALETQYF; DNA: TGTGCCAGCAGGGCACTAGAGACCCAGTACTTC